This TCR beta chain emerged from a study of CD8 T cells in Susac syndrome. Turning to the study itself: Patients with Susac syndrome were therapy-naive, taking corticosteroids, with some also receiving intravenous immunoglobulin, or taking intravenous immunoglobulin alone at the time their blood was drawn.

Random hexamers were used to reverse transcribe an amount of roughly 0.45 to 1 ug RNA. The authors amplified TCR beta CDR3 across 54 Vbeta and 13 Jbeta using immunoSEQ multiplex PCR. TCRdb fed the immunoSEQ multiplex PCR reads into MiXCR, producing one record per CDR3 protein. This sample has under 200,000 distinct CDR3 sequences, with 94% found just once. This clonotype was sampled from a human donor with Susac syndrome. Specimen: CD4+ T cells from PBMCs.

The CDR3 loop reads CASSHPTHNTDTQYF. The CDR3 coding sequence is TGTGCCAGCAGCCACCCGACCCACAACACAGATACGCAGTATTTT. This chain links TRBV7-6 with TRBJ2-3; no definite D call. The CDR3 totals 15 residues. Germline loops: CDR1 SGHVS, CDR2 FNYEAQ. The V and J ends lost 5 bases and 2 bases respectively, with 14 bases between them.